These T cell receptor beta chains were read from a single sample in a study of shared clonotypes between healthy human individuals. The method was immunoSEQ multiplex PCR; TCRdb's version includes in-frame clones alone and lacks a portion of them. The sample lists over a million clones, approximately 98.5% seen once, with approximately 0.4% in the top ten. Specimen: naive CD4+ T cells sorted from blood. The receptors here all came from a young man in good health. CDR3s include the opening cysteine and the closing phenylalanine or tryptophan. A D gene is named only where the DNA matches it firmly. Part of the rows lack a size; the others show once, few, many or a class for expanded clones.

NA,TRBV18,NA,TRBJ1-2,CASSPGTRWDYGYTF,TGTGCCAGCTCGCCCGGGACAAGGTGGGACTATGGCTACACCTTC
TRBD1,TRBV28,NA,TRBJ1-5,CASSPGGLSNQPQHF,TGTGCCAGCAGTCCAGGGGGTCTTAGCAATCAGCCCCAGCATTTT
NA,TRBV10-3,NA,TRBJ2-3,CAIRSLDTQYF,TGTGCCATCAGGAGTTTAGATACGCAGTATTTT
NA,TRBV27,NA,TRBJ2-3,CASTTGRPSTDTQYF,TGTGCCAGCACCACAGGGCGGCCTAGCACAGATACGCAGTATTTT
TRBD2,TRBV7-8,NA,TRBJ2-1,CASSFNPGLAGRNEQFF,TGTGCCAGCAGCTTTAACCCGGGACTAGCGGGACGCAATGAGCAGTTCTTC
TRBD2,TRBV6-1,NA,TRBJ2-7,CASSEAGTRTYEQYF,TGTGCCAGCAGTGAGGCCGGGACTAGAACCTACGAGCAGTACTTC
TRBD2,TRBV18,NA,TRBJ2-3,CASSPPSLAGADTQYF,TGTGCCAGCTCACCACCTTCCCTAGCGGGAGCAGATACGCAGTATTTT
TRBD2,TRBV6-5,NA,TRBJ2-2,CASSLGLAGYTGELFF,TGTGCCAGCAGTTTGGGACTAGCGGGATACACCGGGGAGCTGTTTTTT
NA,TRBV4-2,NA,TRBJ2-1,CASSSRLGLYNEQFF,TGTGCCAGCAGCTCTCGACTAGGGCTATACAATGAGCAGTTCTTC
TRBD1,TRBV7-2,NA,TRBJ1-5,CASSLAGTGGGQPQHF,TGTGCCAGCAGCTTAGCCGGGACAGGCGGAGGTCAGCCCCAGCATTTT
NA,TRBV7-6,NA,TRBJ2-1,CASSLGGSYYNEQFF,TGTGCCAGCAGCTTAGGGGGTTCGTATTACAATGAGCAGTTCTTC
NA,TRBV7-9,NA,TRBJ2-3,CASSPQAGHGF,TGTGCCAGCAGCCCCCAGGCGGGACATGGTTTT
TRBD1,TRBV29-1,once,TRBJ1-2,CSVTPGQGDYGYTF,TGCAGCGTTACCCCGGGACAGGGTGACTATGGCTACACCTTC
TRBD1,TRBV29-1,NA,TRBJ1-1,CSVGTAEAFF,TGCAGCGTAGGGACAGCTGAAGCTTTCTTT
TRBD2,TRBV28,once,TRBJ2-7,CASSSQLAGSYEQYF,TGTGCCAGCAGCTCTCAGCTAGCGGGCTCCTACGAGCAGTACTTC
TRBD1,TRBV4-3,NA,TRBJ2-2,CASSQIPTGRANTGELFF,TGCGCCAGCAGCCAAATTCCGACAGGGCGCGCGAACACCGGGGAGCTGTTTTTT
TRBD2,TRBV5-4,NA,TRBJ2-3,CASSLAGGPDTQYF,TGTGCCAGCAGCTTAGCGGGAGGCCCAGATACGCAGTATTTT
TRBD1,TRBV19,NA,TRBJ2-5,CASSPGQGAEETQYF,TGTGCCAGTAGTCCGGGACAGGGGGCTGAGGAGACCCAGTACTTC
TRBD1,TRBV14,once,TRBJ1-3,CASSQLGQGRSGNTIYF,TGTGCCAGCAGCCAATTGGGACAGGGGAGGTCTGGAAACACCATATATTTT
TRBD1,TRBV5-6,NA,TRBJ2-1,CASSLGQGRVNEQFF,TGTGCCAGCAGCTTGGGACAGGGAAGAGTCAATGAGCAGTTCTTC
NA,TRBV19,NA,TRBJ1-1,CASSILGLRTEAFF,TGTGCCAGTAGTATACTAGGGTTGAGGACTGAAGCTTTCTTT
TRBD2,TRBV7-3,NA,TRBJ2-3,CASSLAGVEDTQYF,TGTGCCAGCAGCCTAGCGGGAGTGGAAGATACGCAGTATTTT
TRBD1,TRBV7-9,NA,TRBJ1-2,CASSLAQGQGGNYGYTF,TGTGCCAGCAGCTTAGCGCAGGGACAGGGTGGTAACTATGGCTACACCTTC
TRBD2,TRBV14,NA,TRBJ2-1,CASSQITSGPYNEQFF,TGTGCCAGCAGCCAGATAACTAGCGGGCCCTACAATGAGCAGTTCTTC
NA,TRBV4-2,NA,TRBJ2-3,CASSHTGSSLSTDTQYF,TGTGCCAGCAGTCACACGGGGTCTAGCCTATCCACAGATACGCAGTATTTT
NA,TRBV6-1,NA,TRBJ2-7,CASSEPGLNYEQYF,TGTGCCAGCAGTGAACCGGGACTGAACTACGAGCAGTACTTC
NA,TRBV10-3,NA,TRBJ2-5,CALSTNGETQYF,TGTGCCCTTTCCACGAACGGAGAGACCCAGTACTTC
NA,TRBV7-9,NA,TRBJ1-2,CASSLRDSSNYGYTF,TGTGCCAGCAGCTTGAGGGACTCTTCTAACTATGGCTACACCTTC
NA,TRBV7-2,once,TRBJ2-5,CASSLARVVETQYF,TGTGCCAGCAGCTTAGCCAGGGTGGTCGAGACCCAGTACTTC
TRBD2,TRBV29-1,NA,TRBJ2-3,CSVAGGSTDTQYF,TGCAGCGTGGCGGGGGGTAGCACAGATACGCAGTATTTT
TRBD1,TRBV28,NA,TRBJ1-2,CASSLSGQDNYGYTF,TGTGCCAGCAGTTTATCCGGACAGGACAACTATGGCTACACCTTC
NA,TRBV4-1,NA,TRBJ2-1,CASSQERDRDEQFF,TGCGCCAGCAGCCAAGAAAGGGACCGGGATGAGCAGTTCTTC
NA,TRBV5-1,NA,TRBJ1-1,CASSLVGQSSTSKAFF,TGCGCCAGCAGCTTGGTAGGTCAGAGCTCCACCAGTAAAGCTTTCTTT
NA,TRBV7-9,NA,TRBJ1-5,CASSLSSGVRDQPQHF,TGTGCCAGCAGCTTATCGTCCGGGGTCCGAGATCAGCCCCAGCATTTT
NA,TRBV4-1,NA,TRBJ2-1,CASSQGRGITYNEQFF,TGCGCCAGCAGCCAAGGACGTGGGATTACCTACAATGAGCAGTTCTTC
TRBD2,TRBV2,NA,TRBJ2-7,CASMVTSGSPYEQYF,TGTGCCAGCATGGTGACTAGCGGGAGTCCTTACGAGCAGTACTTC
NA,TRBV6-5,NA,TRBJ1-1,CASSHLAQGVNTEAFF,TGTGCCAGCAGTCACTTAGCCCAGGGAGTGAACACTGAAGCTTTCTTT
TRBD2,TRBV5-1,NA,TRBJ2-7,CASSLGGLAGDPRNEQYF,TGCGCCAGCAGCTTGGGGGGGCTAGCGGGAGACCCGAGGAACGAGCAGTACTTC
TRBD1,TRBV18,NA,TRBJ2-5,CASSGTAQETQYF,TGTGCCAGCTCGGGGACAGCCCAAGAGACCCAGTACTTC
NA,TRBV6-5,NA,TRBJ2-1,CASSYSPLDYNEQFF,TGTGCCAGCAGTTACTCTCCCCTCGATTACAATGAGCAGTTCTTC
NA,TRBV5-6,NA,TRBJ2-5,CASSFRDPVQTQYF,TGTGCCAGCAGCTTCAGAGATCCCGTGCAGACCCAGTACTTC
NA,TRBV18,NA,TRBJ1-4,CASSPGTLEKLFF,TGTGCCAGCTCCCCCGGGACACTTGAAAAACTGTTTTTT
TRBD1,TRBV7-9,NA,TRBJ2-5,CASSFGQGQETQYF,TGTGCCAGCAGCTTCGGACAGGGTCAGGAGACCCAGTACTTC
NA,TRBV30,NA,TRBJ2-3,CAWEGGATDTQYF,TGTGCCTGGGAAGGGGGAGCAACAGATACGCAGTATTTT